This is a list of T cell receptor beta chains from one sample in a study of spatial heterogeneity in lung cancer. From the 5' RACE reads, TCRdb called clonotypes with MiXCR, one entry per CDR3 protein. The profile shows around 2,900 distinct CDR3 sequences, 3.5% to 5.5% of them singletons. Sequencing was performed on lung tumor tissue, taken at surgery. These receptors were obtained from a female donor with early-stage non-small cell lung cancer. Each CDR3 is given with its conserved first and last residue. D genes are given only for firm matches. A row's size may be missing; if present it is once, few, many or a size class.

v_call	clone_size	j_call	d_call	cdr3_aa	cdr3_nt
TRBV24-1	medium-sized	TRBJ2-2	TRBD1	CATSDPYGQGNTGELFF	TGTGCCACCAGTGATCCGTATGGACAGGGAAACACCGGGGAGCTGTTTTTT
TRBV29-1	medium-sized	TRBJ2-1	TRBD2	CSVGSAGGSYNEQFF	TGCAGCGTTGGATCGGCGGGGGGCTCCTACAATGAGCAGTTCTTC
TRBV4-1	medium-sized	TRBJ1-5	-	CASSQAAVSNQPQHF	TGCGCCAGCAGCCAAGCTGCAGTTAGCAATCAGCCCCAGCATTTT
TRBV29-1	medium-sized	TRBJ2-2	TRBD2	CSVKSGGLRGELFF	TGCAGCGTTAAATCCGGGGGGTTGCGAGGGGAGCTGTTTTTT
TRBV20-1	medium-sized	TRBJ2-2	TRBD2	CSAIGLAGRGDTGELFF	TGCAGTGCTATTGGACTAGCGGGGAGGGGTGACACCGGGGAGCTGTTTTTT
TRBV10-3	medium-sized	TRBJ2-3	-	CAISESTDTDTQYF	TGTGCCATCAGTGAGTCAACGGACACAGATACGCAGTATTTT
TRBV29-1	medium-sized	TRBJ2-7	-	CSVQGVTLGSSYEQYF	TGCAGCGTTCAAGGGGTCACCCTAGGTAGCTCCTACGAGCAGTACTTC
TRBV6-5	medium-sized	TRBJ1-1	TRBD1	CASKRDRWEGTEAFF	TGTGCCAGCAAACGGGACAGATGGGAAGGGACTGAAGCTTTCTTT
TRBV18	medium-sized	TRBJ1-1	-	CASIHRDVNTEAFF	TGTGCCAGCATACACAGGGATGTGAACACTGAAGCTTTCTTT
TRBV2	medium-sized	TRBJ1-2	-	CASSEVTSNYGYTF	TGTGCCAGCAGTGAAGTAACTTCTAACTATGGCTACACCTTC
TRBV7-2	many	TRBJ2-5	TRBD1	CASSSQGATQETQYF	TGTGCCAGCAGCTCCCAGGGGGCGACCCAAGAGACCCAGTACTTC
TRBV20-1	medium-sized	TRBJ2-1	TRBD2	CSARMGALAGGYNEQFF	TGCAGTGCTAGGATGGGGGCGTTAGCGGGGGGGTACAATGAGCAGTTCTTC
TRBV28	medium-sized	TRBJ2-7	-	CASSGRDTISNEQYF	TGTGCCAGCAGTGGAAGGGACACCATCTCCAACGAGCAGTACTTC
TRBV20-1	medium-sized	TRBJ2-5	-	CSALGRFEETQYF	TGCAGTGCTCTCGGTCGGTTTGAAGAGACCCAGTACTTC
TRBV7-2	few	TRBJ2-7	TRBD2	CASSKSGDYEQYF	TGTGCCAGCTCGAAAAGCGGGGACTACGAGCAGTACTTC
TRBV20-1	many	TRBJ2-3	-	CSAVVGGAASTDTQYF	TGCAGTGCGGTGGTCGGAGGGGCCGCTAGCACAGATACGCAGTATTTT
TRBV27	many	TRBJ1-2	TRBD1	CASARQGGNYGYTF	TGTGCCAGTGCCCGACAGGGGGGGAACTATGGCTACACCTTC
TRBV7-8	many	TRBJ2-7	TRBD2	CASSALSGGAYEQYF	TGTGCCAGCAGCGCCCTTAGCGGGGGGGCCTACGAGCAGTACTTC
TRBV11-2	medium-sized	TRBJ1-2	-	CASSLDRSGAGYGYTF	TGTGCCAGCAGCTTAGATCGGTCGGGGGCTGGCTATGGCTACACCTTC
TRBV6-5	medium-sized	TRBJ1-4	TRBD1	CASSDGTGGVKLFF	TGTGCCAGCAGCGACGGGACAGGTGGCGTAAAACTGTTTTTT
TRBV7-3	medium-sized	TRBJ2-1	TRBD2	CASSRGLAENNEQFF	TGTGCCAGCAGCCGGGGACTAGCGGAGAACAATGAGCAGTTCTTC
TRBV5-4	many	TRBJ2-2	TRBD1	CASSVGQGVTGELFF	TGTGCCAGCAGCGTGGGACAGGGGGTGACCGGGGAGCTGTTTTTT
TRBV20-1	many	TRBJ1-2	-	CSAILGGARGYGYTF	TGCAGTGCTATATTAGGTGGAGCCCGAGGCTATGGCTACACCTTC
TRBV9	many	TRBJ1-5	-	CASSLGTSNQPQHF	TGTGCCAGCAGCCTGGGGACAAGCAATCAGCCCCAGCATTTT
TRBV20-1	many	TRBJ1-6	TRBD1	CSASPSGGGLPLHF	TGCAGTGCTAGTCCTTCAGGGGGTGGTTTGCCCCTCCACTTT
TRBV2	medium-sized	TRBJ2-7	-	CASSEEEFYEQYF	TGTGCCAGCAGTGAAGAGGAGTTCTACGAGCAGTACTTC
TRBV10-3	medium-sized	TRBJ2-1	TRBD1	CAIKSGGAGNEQFF	TGTGCCATCAAATCAGGGGGCGCTGGCAATGAGCAGTTCTTC
TRBV4-3	medium-sized	TRBJ1-2	TRBD1	CASSQDGTGGLGYTF	TGCGCCAGCAGCCAAGACGGTACAGGGGGGCTTGGCTACACCTTC
TRBV4-3	medium-sized	TRBJ1-4	-	CASSQESPGSWEKLFF	TGCGCCAGCAGCCAAGAGTCACCAGGGTCGTGGGAAAAACTGTTTTTT
TRBV6-6	medium-sized	TRBJ2-3	-	CASTRWGGDTSTDTQYF	TGTGCCAGCACCCGCTGGGGAGGGGACACTAGCACAGATACGCAGTATTTT
TRBV15	medium-sized	TRBJ1-1	-	CATSRRQTATEAFF	TGTGCCACCAGCCGGAGACAGACCGCCACTGAAGCTTTCTTT
TRBV28	many	TRBJ2-3	-	CASSPPLGTQYF	TGTGCCAGCAGTCCCCCCCTGGGTACGCAGTATTTT
TRBV9	-	TRBJ2-3	TRBD2	CASSVDPSGGGGDTQYF	TGTGCCAGCAGCGTAGACCCTAGCGGGGGCGGGGGAGATACGCAGTATTTT
TRBV4-1	medium-sized	TRBJ1-5	-	CASSLTQGQPQHF	TGCGCCAGCAGCCTTACACAGGGTCAGCCCCAGCATTTT
TRBV3-1	medium-sized	TRBJ1-5	-	CASSQGMPNQPQHF	TGTGCCAGCAGCCAGGGTATGCCAAATCAGCCCCAGCATTTT
TRBV18	medium-sized	TRBJ1-5	-	CASSPGGSRNQPQHF	TGTGCCAGCTCTCCTGGGGGGAGTCGCAATCAGCCCCAGCATTTT
TRBV19	medium-sized	TRBJ2-2	-	CASSIGGNTGELFF	TGTGCCAGTAGTATCGGAGGGAACACCGGGGAGCTGTTTTTT
TRBV27	medium-sized	TRBJ2-1	TRBD2	CASSWGGYGTNEQFF	TGTGCCAGCAGTTGGGGGGGTTACGGGACCAATGAGCAGTTCTTC
TRBV6-2/TRBV6-3	many	TRBJ2-3	-	CASSYLATITDTQYF	TGTGCCAGCAGTTATTTGGCTACTATCACAGATACGCAGTATTTT
TRBV20-1	few	TRBJ1-5	-	CSATWGSVGQPQHF	TGCAGTGCTACCTGGGGATCGGTGGGTCAGCCCCAGCATTTT
TRBV6-5	many	TRBJ2-1	-	CASSYSHNEQFF	TGTGCCAGCAGTTACTCCCACAATGAGCAGTTCTTC
TRBV21-1	many	TRBJ2-7	-	CASSNGGTGPNEQYF	TGTGCCAGCAGCAATGGAGGGACAGGCCCCAACGAGCAGTACTTC
TRBV30	medium-sized	TRBJ1-1	-	CAWSVKGNTEAFF	TGTGCCTGGAGTGTCAAAGGTAACACTGAAGCTTTCTTT
TRBV6-2/TRBV6-3	many	TRBJ1-5	TRBD1	CASRLGQSGVQPQHF	TGTGCCAGCAGACTGGGACAGTCCGGGGTGCAGCCCCAGCATTTT
TRBV2	many	TRBJ2-3	-	CASISEQGTDTQYF	TGTGCCAGCATATCGGAACAGGGCACAGATACGCAGTATTTT
TRBV2	medium-sized	TRBJ2-5	TRBD1	CASSPDRGKQETQYF	TGTGCCAGCAGTCCGGACAGGGGAAAGCAAGAGACCCAGTACTTC
TRBV6-6	medium-sized	TRBJ2-1	TRBD2	CASSYPGAGGNYNEQFF	TGTGCCAGCAGTTACCCAGGCGCGGGGGGAAACTACAATGAGCAGTTCTTC